The present entry profiles one T cell receptor (beta chain) with its context. As yet, its antigen is unknown. The authors gated naive CD8+ T cells as CD45RO-CCR7+CD27+CD95-. Through 5' RACE with UMI labels, the TRB cDNA libraries were prepared. TCRdb reprocessed the 5' RACE reads; each CDR3 protein has one entry and no DNA is given. The sample table includes around 88,000 distinct CDR3 sequences. CDR3 length equals 12 residues. From germline, CDR1 is LGHNT and CDR2 FRNRAP. These data belong to a study of CXCR3-negative and CXCR3-positive naive CD8 T cells. Study information: There were 130 million or so TRB reads altogether, and each library had about 1.5 +/- 0.3 million of them. Notes on the study in general: Naive cells, whether CXCR3-negative or CXCR3-positive, had similar TRBV-TRBJ usage, while memory cells differed. In CXCR3-positive naive cells, the TRB CDR3s were more hydrophobic than in CXCR3-negative naive cells. Similarly elevated diversity marked both naive subsets, with memory CD8+ cells showing far lower diversity.

This clonotype was obtained from a human donor in good health. Some clones in this sample may be carry-over from other donors' samples. The sample consisted of naive CXCR3+ CD8+ T cells from blood. Subset given: CD45RO-CCR7+CD27+CD95- naive CD8+ T cells expressing CXCR3 (TNR3+). The rearrangement links TRBV12-5 to TRBJ1-5. This CDR3 is CASGLWNQPQHF.